This TCR beta chain was sequenced for a study of cytomegalovirus exposure and HLA in healthy donors. Notes on the study in general: A prior analysis recorded that most TCR beta V segments were productive about 87% or about 30% of the time.

The CDR3 has 15 amino acids. V was pared by 2 bases and J by 6 bases, with 16 bases between. Per the germline V gene, CDR1 is MNHEY and CDR2 is SVGAGI. Primers included in the PCR were 60 Vbeta and 13 Jbeta primers. The method was immunoSEQ multiplex PCR; TCRdb's version includes in-frame clones alone and lacks a portion of them. The sample has roughly 120,000 clones; 70% to 85% are singletons. A remark on this clone: The antigen remains unidentified.

The chain recombines TRBV6-5 with TRBJ1-1; tentative D call: TRBD1 (6 bases). The sample consisted of PBMCs. The TCR originated in a woman younger than 30 in good health and CMV-seronegative. CDR3: CASSYTSGERAEAFF. For the CDR3, the DNA is TGTGCCAGCAGTTACACCTCAGGGGAGAGGGCTGAAGCTTTCTTT.